The source of this T cell receptor beta chain is a study of CD8 T cells in ankylosing spondylitis. Making use of molecular barcodes, quantitative 5'-RACE generated TCR beta libraries. TCRdb recomputed calls from the 5' RACE reads with MiXCR, one row per CDR3 protein. The sample carries about 330,000 distinct CDR3 sequences, 8% recorded once. This clonotype was seen ten or more times. The antigen is unknown. The CDR3 has 14 amino acids. The ends were cut back, 4 bases at V and 4 bases at J, with 14 bases in the middle. Study-wide results and caveats: A subset of motif variants has previously been described in the synovial fluid and blood of reactive arthritis. A TCR beta motif of roughly eight highly homologous variants appeared characteristic of ankylosing spondylitis blood.

Input material: blood, either unsorted or a sorted T cell fraction (not recorded which). J is TRBJ2-7 and V is TRBV12-3 or TRBV12-4, with D perhaps given as TRBD1 or TRBD2 (5 bases each). The TCR originated in a male donor with ankylosing spondylitis. The CDR3 reads CASSSSGTGYEQYF. CDR3 coding DNA: TGTGCCAGCAGTTCCTCCGGGACGGGATACGAGCAGTACTTC.